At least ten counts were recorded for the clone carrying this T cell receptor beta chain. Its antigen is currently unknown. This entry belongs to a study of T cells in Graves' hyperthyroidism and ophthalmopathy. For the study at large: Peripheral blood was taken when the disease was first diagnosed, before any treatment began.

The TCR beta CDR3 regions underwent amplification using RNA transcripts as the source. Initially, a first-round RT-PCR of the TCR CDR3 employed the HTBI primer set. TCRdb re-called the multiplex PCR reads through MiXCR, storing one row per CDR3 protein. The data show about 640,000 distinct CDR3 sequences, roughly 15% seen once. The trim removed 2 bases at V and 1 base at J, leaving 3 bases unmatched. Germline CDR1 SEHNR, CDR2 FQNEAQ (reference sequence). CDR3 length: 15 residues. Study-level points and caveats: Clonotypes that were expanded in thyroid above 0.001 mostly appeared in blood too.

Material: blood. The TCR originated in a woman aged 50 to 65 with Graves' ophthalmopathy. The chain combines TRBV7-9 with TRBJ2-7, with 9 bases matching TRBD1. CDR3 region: CASSLTGGTSYEQYF. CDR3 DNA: TGTGCCAGCAGCTTAACAGGGGGCACGTCCTACGAGCAGTACTTC.